The source of this TCR beta chain is a study of vaccination and CD4 T cells after COVID-19 (dated by TCRdb to between 2021 and 2023). Regarding the complete study: Convalescent patients had a positive SARS-CoV-2 result on nasal swab PCR, and of these patients, under ten had mild disease and one had severe disease. In the convalescent cohort there were six males and four females, among whom were two Hispanic individuals, seven Caucasians, two Asians and one multiracial person. Control cultures received a CEFX viral epitope pool as the positive control, an HIV-1 Nef peptide pool as the negative control, or no peptide. Post-vaccine blood samples were collected a median of about 66 days after the second vaccine dose, ranging from about 14 to 241 days. Post-COVID blood samples from convalescent patients were collected a median of approximately 100 days after diagnosis, with a range of roughly 35 to 180 days. In around nine COVID-19 convalescent patients and 4 infection-naive healthy vaccine recipients, the spike-specific CD4+ TCR repertoire before mRNA vaccination was compared with the repertoire after mRNA vaccination. Culture stimuli were overlapping spike peptide pools from SARS-CoV-2 and from the common cold coronaviruses HCoV-NL63, HCoV-OC43 and HCoV-229E. Each participant got two doses of either the Pfizer-BioNTech BNT162b2 vaccine (n=8) or the Moderna mRNA-1273 vaccine (n=2). Points the paper makes about the study in general: The study included relatively few convalescent patients and did not analyze early timepoints after natural infection. Although the median number of SARS-CoV-2-reactive clonotypes went up from 21 after infection to roughly 40 after vaccination, the increase was not significant. Among the post-vaccine SARS-CoV-2-reactive clones in convalescent patients, a median 86.3% showed up only after vaccination, which suggests vaccine-specific priming. Of the vaccine-specific clones in convalescent patients, 304 of 307, or nearly all, reacted only to SARS-CoV-2 spike and did not cross-react with common cold coronaviruses.

This sample's treatment or condition label indicates: roughly 10-day PBMC culture with coronavirus spike peptide pools or control peptides (ViraFEST assay). To expand antigen-specific T cells with peptide pools and then pick out the expanded clonotypes through TCR sequencing, the study relied on the ViraFEST assay. Positive SARS-CoV-2 PCR tests in the convalescent patients dated from March to December 2020, before Alpha, Beta and Delta variants emerged in the United States. Some 2 million PBMCs per well were cultured in IMDM with approximately 4.9% human AB serum and 8.5 to 10 IU/ml IL-2, plus 10 ug/ml peptide pools. Half of the culture medium was replaced with fresh IL-2-containing medium on days 3 and 7. After less than 12 days of culture, CD4+ T cells were isolated by negative selection using the EasySep CD4+ T cell isolation kit. PBMCs were separated from whole blood using Ficoll-Paque Plus gradient centrifugation and then either used fresh or cryopreserved at -140C. In general, triplicate wells were set up for every culture condition.

The cysteine opens and the phenylalanine closes a CDR3 of 16 amino acids. Solely the CDR3 DNA is kept, with 48 bases framed from the first base. Compared with germline, V lacks 1 base and J lacks 4 bases; bases without a gene match: 9. The germline V gene (reference sequence) sets CDR1 to GTSNPN and CDR2 to SVGIG. The method behind the library was PCR. TCR sequencing of DNA from cultured CD4+ T cells used the Oncomine TCR Beta short-read assay at the Johns Hopkins FTIC core. The QIAamp micro DNA kit was used to extract genomic DNA from the cultured CD4+ T cells. The Oncomine TCR Beta libraries from cultured CD4+ T cells were pooled using unique dual indexes and then sequenced on an Illumina iSeq 100. The source study handled its data this way. Non-productive sequences were filtered out, and CDR3s that did not start with C, did not end with F or W, or were shorter than 7 amino acids were discarded. Antigen-specific clonotypes were identified using the MANAFEST web application through comparison of peptide-stimulated wells with reference and other culture wells. To be called positive, a clone needed an FDR below 0.05, an odds ratio above 5, and a productive frequency above 0.1% in at least two of three replicate wells. Cross-reactive clonotypes were defined as significantly expanded in both SARS-CoV-2 spike wells and at least one common cold coronavirus spike condition. CDR3 homology was assessed with Levenshtein distances (stringdist) and unrooted phylogenetic trees (ape) in R version 3.6.1. TCRdb passed the public sequencing reads through fastp at Q25 and MiXCR, retaining productive beta sequences. For every CDR3 protein sequence, its rows merge into one entry that carries the most common genes and DNA. TCRdb, not the original authors, processed these V and J calls. The table for this sample lists approximately 14,000 distinct CDR3 sequences; 65% to 75% of them were counted only once. The top ten clonotypes cover roughly 17% of the sample.

About this clonotype: It has no known antigen specificity. Base qualities are not at hand, and no much larger clone is one base apart.

The chain couples TRBV30 to TRBJ1-5; 8 bases in the middle match TRBD1. The source is a human donor who had recovered from COVID-19. Sequencing used CD4+ T cells from blood, cultured in vitro. The DNA sequence is TGTGCCTGGAGTGGAGGGTGGACAGGGCAAAATCAGCCCCAGCATTTT. The translation is CAWSGGWTGQNQPQHF.